The 7 T cell receptor beta chains in this list originate from one sample, sequenced in a study of identical twins. TCRdb ran MiXCR on the 5' RACE reads and lists one entry per CDR3 protein. This table holds 1,800,000 or so distinct CDR3 sequences, more than 30% found once. Specimen: cord blood. These receptor sequences come from a newborn girl in good health.

This clonotype was observed a few times. The rearrangement uses TRBV20-1 and TRBJ1-5; D may be TRBD1 (6 bases). The CDR3 consists of 15 residues. The V gene lost 5 bases and the J gene lost 3 bases, with 17 bases spanning the gap. Germline values: CDR1 DFQATT, CDR2 SNEGSKA (reference sequence). The CDR3 sequence: CSAVVGTRPNQPQHF. The CDR3 nucleotides are TGCAGTGCTGTCGTCGGGACAAGGCCCAATCAGCCCCAGCATTTT.

V usage is TRBV19 and J usage is TRBJ2-1; D may be TRBD1 (6 bases). CDR1 and CDR2 from the germline V gene are LNHDA and SQIVND (reference sequence). CDR3 length: 15 residues. V lost 4 bases and J 5 bases, leaving 15 bases between the germline ends. CDR3 nucleotide sequence: TGTGCCAGTAGTACCCCCAGGGGTAGACACAATGAGCAGTTCTTC. Protein sequence: CASSTPRGRHNEQFF.

This clonotype was found once. It differs at one base from a far larger clone, so likely a read error. The rearrangement uses TRBV27 and TRBJ2-6; D could derive from TRBD1 or TRBD2 (5 bases each). The length of the CDR3 is 15 residues. CDR1 and CDR2 (germline): MNHEY, SMNVEV (reference sequence). CDR3 DNA sequence: TGTGCCAGCAGTTTACGGGGCTCTGGGGCCAACGTCCCGACTTTC. Translated, it gives CASSLRGSGANVPTF. Looking up the rest from reference TRBV27 and TRBJ2-6 gives the full variable domain: EAQVTQNPRYLITVTGKKLTVTCSQNMNHEYMSWYRQDPGLGLRQIYYSMNVEVTDKGDVPEGYKVSRKEKRNFPLILESPSPNQTSLYFCASSLRGSGANVPTFGAGSRLTVL.

This chain links TRBV7-9 with TRBJ2-7; D is possibly TRBD1 (6 bases). Trimming shortened V by 2 bases and J by 2 bases, and 16 bases separated the two germline ends. The CDR3 has 16 residues. The germline V gene has CDR1 SEHNR and CDR2 FQNEAQ (reference sequence). As DNA, the CDR3 is TGTGCCAGCAGCTTAAGTGGGGCAGGGACACCCTACGAGCAGTACTTC. Translation gives CASSLSGAGTPYEQYF.

The V and J genes are TRBV20-1 and TRBJ2-3; 9 bases line up with TRBD2. Germline loops: CDR1 DFQATT, CDR2 SNEGSKA (reference sequence). The CDR3 sequence is 15 residues long. V shed 4 bases, J shed 2 bases, and the junction held 7 bases outside the gene matches. This CDR3 reads CSATLERGVTDTQYF. DNA of the CDR3: TGCAGTGCTACTCTTGAGCGGGGGGTCACAGATACGCAGTATTTT.

This clonotype was seen only a few times. The chain has TRBV5-1 and TRBJ2-7, with D possibly TRBD2 on 5 matching bases. The CDR3 spans 13 residues. Germline CDR1 and CDR2: SGHRS and YFSETQ. Trimming removed 3 bases from V and 7 bases from J, with 14 bases in between. The CDR3 reads CASSYYKGGEQYF. DNA of the CDR3: TGCGCCAGCAGCTACTACAAAGGCGGGGAGCAGTACTTC. Full variable domain (outside the CDR3, taken from reference TRBV5-1 and TRBJ2-7): KAGVTQTPRYLIKTRGQQVTLSCSPISGHRSVSWYQQTPGQGLQFLFEYFSETQRNKGNFPGRFSGRQFSNSRSEMNVSTLELGDSALYLCASSYYKGGEQYFGPGTRLTVT.

In its sample, this clonotype was seen a few times. The chain employs TRBV29-1 and TRBJ2-5; 10 nucleotides match TRBD1. The ends lost 7 bases at V and 2 bases at J; junction bases unmatched: 7. CDR1 is SQVTM, CDR2 ANQGSEA, per germline. The CDR3 length is 14 residues. The CDR3 is CSARGQGNQETQYF. In DNA, the CDR3 is TGCAGCGCCCGGGGACAGGGGAATCAAGAGACCCAGTACTTC. Together with reference TRBV29-1 and TRBJ2-5, the CDR3 gives the full variable domain: SAVISQKPSRDICQRGTSLTIQCQVDSQVTMMFWYRQQPGQSLTLIATANQGSEATYESGFVIDKFPISRPNLTFSTLTVSNMSPEDSSIYLCSARGQGNQETQYFGPGTRLLVL.